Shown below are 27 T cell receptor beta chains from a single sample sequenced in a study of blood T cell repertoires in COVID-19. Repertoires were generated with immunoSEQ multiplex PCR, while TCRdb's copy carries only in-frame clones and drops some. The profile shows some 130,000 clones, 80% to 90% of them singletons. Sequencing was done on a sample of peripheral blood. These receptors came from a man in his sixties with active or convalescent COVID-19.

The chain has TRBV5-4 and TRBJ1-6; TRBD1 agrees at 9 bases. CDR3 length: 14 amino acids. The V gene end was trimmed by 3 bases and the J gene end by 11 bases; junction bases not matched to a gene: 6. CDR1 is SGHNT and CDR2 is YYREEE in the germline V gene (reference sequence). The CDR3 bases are TGTGCCAGCAGCTCGGGACAGGGTCTAACACCCCTCCACTTT. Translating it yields CASSSGQGLTPLHF.

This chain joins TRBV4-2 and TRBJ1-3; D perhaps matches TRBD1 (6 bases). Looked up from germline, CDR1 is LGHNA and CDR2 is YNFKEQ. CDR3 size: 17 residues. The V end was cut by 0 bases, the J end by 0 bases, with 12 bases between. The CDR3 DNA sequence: TGTGCCAGCAGCCAAGAGGGGACACAATACTCTGGAAACACCATATATTTT. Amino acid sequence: CASSQEGTQYSGNTIYF.

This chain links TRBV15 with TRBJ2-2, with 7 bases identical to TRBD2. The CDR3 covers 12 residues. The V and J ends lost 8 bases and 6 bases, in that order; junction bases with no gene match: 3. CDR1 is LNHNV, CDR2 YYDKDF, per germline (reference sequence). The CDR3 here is CATGREAGELFF. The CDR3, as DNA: TGTGCCACCGGGAGGGAGGCCGGGGAGCTGTTTTTT.

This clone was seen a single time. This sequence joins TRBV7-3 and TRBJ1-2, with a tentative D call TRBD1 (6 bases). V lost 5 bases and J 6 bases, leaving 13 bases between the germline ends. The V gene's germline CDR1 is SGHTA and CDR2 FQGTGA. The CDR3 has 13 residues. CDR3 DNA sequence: TGTGCCAGCAGCCCCGATAGGGGGAATGGCTACACCTTC. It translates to CASSPDRGNGYTF.

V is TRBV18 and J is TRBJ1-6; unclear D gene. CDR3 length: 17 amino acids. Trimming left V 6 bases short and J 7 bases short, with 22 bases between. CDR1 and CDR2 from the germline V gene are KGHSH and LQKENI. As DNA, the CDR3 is TGTGCCAGCTCTCCGAAGTCTGGGGTCGCGGGGAATTCACCCCTCCACTTT. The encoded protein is CASSPKSGVAGNSPLHF.

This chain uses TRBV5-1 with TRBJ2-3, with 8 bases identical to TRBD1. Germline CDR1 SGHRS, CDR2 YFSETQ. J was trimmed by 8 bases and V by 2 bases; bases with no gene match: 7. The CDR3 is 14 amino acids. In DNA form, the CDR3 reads TGCGCCAGCAGCTTAGTACAGGGGGAAGCTACGCAGTATTTT. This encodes CASSLVQGEATQYF.

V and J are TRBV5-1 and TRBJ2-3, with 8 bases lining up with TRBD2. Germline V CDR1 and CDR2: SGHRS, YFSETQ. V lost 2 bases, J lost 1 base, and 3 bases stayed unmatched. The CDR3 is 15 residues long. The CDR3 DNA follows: TGCGCCAGCAGCTTAAGCGGGAGAGGCACAGATACGCAGTATTTT. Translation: CASSLSGRGTDTQYF.

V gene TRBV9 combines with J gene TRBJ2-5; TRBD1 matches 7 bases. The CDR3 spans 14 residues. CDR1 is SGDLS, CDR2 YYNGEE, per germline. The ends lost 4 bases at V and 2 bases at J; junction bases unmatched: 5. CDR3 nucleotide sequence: TGTGCCAGCAGCCCTGGACAGGTTCAAGAGACCCAGTACTTC. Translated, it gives CASSPGQVQETQYF.

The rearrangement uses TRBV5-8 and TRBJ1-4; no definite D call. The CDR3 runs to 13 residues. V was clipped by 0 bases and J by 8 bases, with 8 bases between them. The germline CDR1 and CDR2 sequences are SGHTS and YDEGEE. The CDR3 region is CASSLGQREKLFF. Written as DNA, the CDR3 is TGTGCCAGCAGCTTGGGACAAAGGGAAAAACTGTTTTTT.

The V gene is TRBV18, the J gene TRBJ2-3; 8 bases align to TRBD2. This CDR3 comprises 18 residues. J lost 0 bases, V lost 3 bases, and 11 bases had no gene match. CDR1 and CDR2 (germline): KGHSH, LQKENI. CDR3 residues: CASSPLGLAGTSTDTQYF. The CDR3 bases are TGTGCCAGCTCACCGCTCGGGTTAGCGGGGACTAGCACAGATACGCAGTATTTT.

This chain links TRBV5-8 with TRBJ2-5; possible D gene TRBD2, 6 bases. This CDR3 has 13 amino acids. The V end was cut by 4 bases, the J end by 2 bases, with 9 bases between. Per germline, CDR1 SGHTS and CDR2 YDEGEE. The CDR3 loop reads CASSRDLQETQYF. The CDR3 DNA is TGTGCCAGCAGCCGGGACTTACAAGAGACCCAGTACTTC.

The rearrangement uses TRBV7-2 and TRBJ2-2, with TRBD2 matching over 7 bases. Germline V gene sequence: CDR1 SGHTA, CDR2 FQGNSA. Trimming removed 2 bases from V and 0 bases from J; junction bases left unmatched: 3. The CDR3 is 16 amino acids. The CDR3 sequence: CASSLRGLSNTGELFF. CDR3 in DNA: TGTGCCAGCAGCTTAAGGGGACTATCGAACACCGGGGAGCTGTTTTTT.

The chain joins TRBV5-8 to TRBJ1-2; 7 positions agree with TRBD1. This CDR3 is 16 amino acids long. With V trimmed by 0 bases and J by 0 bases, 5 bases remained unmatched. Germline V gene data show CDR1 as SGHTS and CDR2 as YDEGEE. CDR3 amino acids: CASSLETGPPNYGYTF. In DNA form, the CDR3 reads TGTGCCAGCAGCTTGGAGACAGGGCCGCCTAACTATGGCTACACCTTC.

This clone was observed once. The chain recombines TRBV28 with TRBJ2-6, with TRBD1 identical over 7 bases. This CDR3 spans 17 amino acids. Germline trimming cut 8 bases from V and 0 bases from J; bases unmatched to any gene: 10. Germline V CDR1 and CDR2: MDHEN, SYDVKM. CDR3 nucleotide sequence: TGTGCCAGCGGGGTACAGGGGATCCTCTCTGGGGCCAACGTCCTGACTTTC. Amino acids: CASGVQGILSGANVLTF.

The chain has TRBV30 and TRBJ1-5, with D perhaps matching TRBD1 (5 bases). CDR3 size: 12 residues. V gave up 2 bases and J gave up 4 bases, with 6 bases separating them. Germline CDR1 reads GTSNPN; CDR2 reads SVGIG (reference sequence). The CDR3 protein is CAWSRTNQPQHF. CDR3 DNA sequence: TGTGCCTGGAGTCGGACAAATCAGCCCCAGCATTTT.

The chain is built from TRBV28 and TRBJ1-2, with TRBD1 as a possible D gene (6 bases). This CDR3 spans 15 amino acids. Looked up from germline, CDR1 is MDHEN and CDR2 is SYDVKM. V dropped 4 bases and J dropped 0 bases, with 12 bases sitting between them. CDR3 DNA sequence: TGTGCCAGCAGTTATTGGGACACGTCTAACTATGGCTACACCTTC. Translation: CASSYWDTSNYGYTF.

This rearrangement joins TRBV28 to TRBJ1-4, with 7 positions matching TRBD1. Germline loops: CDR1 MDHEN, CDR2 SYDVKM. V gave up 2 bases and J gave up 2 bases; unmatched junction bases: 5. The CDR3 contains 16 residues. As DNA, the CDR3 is TGTGCCAGCAGTTTAGAGGGGGCGACGACTAATGAAAAACTGTTTTTT. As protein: CASSLEGATTNEKLFF.

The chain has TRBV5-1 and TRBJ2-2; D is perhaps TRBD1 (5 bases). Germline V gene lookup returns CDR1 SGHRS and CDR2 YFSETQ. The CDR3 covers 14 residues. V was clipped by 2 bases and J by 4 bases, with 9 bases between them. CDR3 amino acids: CASSLGHSTGELFF. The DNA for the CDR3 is TGCGCCAGCAGCTTAGGACACTCCACCGGGGAGCTGTTTTTT. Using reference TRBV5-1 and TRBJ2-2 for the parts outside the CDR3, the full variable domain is KAGVTQTPRYLIKTRGQQVTLSCSPISGHRSVSWYQQTPGQGLQFLFEYFSETQRNKGNFPGRFSGRQFSNSRSEMNVSTLELGDSALYLCASSLGHSTGELFFGEGSRLTVL.

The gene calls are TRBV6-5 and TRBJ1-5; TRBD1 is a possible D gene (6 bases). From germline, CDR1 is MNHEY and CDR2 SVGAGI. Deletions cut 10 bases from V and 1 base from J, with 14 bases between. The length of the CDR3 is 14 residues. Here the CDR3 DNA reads TGTGCCATCGTGGGGGCAGGCAGCAATCAGCCCCAGCATTTT. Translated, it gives CAIVGAGSNQPQHF.

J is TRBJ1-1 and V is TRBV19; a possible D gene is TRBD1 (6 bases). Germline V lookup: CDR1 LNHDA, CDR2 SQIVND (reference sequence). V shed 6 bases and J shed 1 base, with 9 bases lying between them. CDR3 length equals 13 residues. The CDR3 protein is CASSIQGNTEAFF. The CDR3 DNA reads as TGTGCCAGTAGCATACAGGGGAACACTGAAGCTTTCTTT. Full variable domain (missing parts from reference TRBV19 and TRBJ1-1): DGGITQSPKYLFRKEGQNVTLSCEQNLNHDAMYWYRQDPGQGLRLIYYSQIVNDFQKGDIAEGYSVSREKKESFPLTVTSAQKNPTAFYLCASSIQGNTEAFFGQGTRLTVV.

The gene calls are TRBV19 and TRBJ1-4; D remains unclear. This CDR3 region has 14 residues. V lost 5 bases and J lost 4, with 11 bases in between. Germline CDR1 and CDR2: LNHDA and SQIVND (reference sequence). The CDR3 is CASSDGVVNEKLFF. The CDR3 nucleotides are TGTGCCAGTAGTGATGGAGTAGTTAATGAAAAACTGTTTTTT. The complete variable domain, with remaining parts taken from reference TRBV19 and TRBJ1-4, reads DGGITQSPKYLFRKEGQNVTLSCEQNLNHDAMYWYRQDPGQGLRLIYYSQIVNDFQKGDIAEGYSVSREKKESFPLTVTSAQKNPTAFYLCASSDGVVNEKLFFGSGTQLSVL.

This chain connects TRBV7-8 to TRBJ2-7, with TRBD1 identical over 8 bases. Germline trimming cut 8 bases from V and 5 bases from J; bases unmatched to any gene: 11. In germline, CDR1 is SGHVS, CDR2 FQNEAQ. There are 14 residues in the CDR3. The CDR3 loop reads CASGPGGARNEQYF. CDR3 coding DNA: TGTGCCAGCGGCCCAGGGGGCGCGAGAAACGAGCAGTACTTC. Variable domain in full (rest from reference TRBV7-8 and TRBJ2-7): GAGVSQSPRYKVAKRGQDVALRCDPISGHVSLFWYQQALGQGPEFLTYFQNEAQLDKSGLPSDRFFAERPEGSVSTLKIQRTQQEDSAVYLCASGPGGARNEQYFGPGTRLTVT.

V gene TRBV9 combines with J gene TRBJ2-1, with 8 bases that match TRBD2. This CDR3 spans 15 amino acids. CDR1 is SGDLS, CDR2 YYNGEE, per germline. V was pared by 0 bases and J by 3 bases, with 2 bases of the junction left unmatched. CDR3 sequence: CASSVESGGYNEQFF. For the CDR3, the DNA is TGTGCCAGCAGCGTAGAAAGCGGGGGCTACAATGAGCAGTTCTTC.

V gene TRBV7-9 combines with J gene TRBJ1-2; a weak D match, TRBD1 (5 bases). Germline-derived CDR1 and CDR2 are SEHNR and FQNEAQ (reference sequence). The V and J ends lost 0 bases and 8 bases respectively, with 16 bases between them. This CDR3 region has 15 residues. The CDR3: CASSLAGGTSSGYTF. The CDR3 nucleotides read TGTGCCAGCAGCTTAGCGGGGGGGACCTCATCGGGCTACACCTTC.

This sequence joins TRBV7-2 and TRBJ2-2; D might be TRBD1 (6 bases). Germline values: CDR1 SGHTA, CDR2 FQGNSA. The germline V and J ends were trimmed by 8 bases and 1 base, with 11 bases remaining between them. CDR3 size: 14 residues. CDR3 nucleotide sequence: TGTGCCAGCGGGTGGACAGTGAACACCGGGGAGCTGTTTTTT. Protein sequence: CASGWTVNTGELFF.

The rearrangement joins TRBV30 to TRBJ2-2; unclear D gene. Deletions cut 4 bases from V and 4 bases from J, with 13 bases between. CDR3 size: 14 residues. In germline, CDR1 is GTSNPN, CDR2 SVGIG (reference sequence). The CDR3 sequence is CAWKWPSGTGELFF. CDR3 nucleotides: TGTGCCTGGAAATGGCCTTCAGGCACCGGGGAGCTGTTTTTT.

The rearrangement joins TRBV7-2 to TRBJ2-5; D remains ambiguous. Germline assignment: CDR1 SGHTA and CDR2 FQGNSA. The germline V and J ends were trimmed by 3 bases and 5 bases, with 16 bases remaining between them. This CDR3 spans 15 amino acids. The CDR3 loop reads CASSFGLVAGETQYF. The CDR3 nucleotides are TGTGCCAGCAGCTTCGGTCTAGTGGCTGGGGAGACCCAGTACTTC.